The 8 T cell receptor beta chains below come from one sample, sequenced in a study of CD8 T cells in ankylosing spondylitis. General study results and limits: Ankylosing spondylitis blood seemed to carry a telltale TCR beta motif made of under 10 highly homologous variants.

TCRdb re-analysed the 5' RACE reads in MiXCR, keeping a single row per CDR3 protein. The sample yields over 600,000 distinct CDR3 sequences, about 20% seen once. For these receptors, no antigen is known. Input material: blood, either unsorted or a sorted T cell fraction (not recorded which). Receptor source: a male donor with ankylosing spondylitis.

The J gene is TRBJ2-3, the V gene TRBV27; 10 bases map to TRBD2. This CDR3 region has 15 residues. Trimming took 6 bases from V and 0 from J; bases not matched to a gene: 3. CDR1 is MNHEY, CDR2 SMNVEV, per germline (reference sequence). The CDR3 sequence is CASRASGRSTDTQYF. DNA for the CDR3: TGTGCCAGCAGGGCTAGCGGGAGAAGCACAGATACGCAGTATTTT.

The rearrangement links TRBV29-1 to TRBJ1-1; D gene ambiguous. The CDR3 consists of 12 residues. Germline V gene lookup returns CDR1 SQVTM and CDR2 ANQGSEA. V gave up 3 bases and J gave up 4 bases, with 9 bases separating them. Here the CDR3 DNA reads TGCAGCGTTGATGAAGGGCGCACTGAAGCTTTCTTT. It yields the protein CSVDEGRTEAFF.

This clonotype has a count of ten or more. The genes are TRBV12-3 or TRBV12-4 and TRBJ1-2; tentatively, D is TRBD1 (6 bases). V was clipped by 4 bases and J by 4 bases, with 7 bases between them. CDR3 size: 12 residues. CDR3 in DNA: TGTGCCAGCAGTTCGACAGGCTATGGCTACACCTTC. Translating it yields CASSSTGYGYTF.

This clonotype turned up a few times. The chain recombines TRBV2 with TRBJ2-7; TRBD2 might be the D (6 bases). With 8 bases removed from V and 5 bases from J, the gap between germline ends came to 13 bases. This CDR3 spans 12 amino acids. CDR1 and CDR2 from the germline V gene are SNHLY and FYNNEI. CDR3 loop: CASGAGNNEQYF. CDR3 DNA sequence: TGTGCCAGCGGGGCGGGGAACAACGAGCAGTACTTC.

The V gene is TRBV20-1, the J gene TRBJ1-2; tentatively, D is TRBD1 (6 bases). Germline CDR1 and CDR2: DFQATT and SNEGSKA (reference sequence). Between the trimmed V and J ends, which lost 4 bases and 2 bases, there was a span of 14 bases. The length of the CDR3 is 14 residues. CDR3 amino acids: CSAKVWGLNYGYTF. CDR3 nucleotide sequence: TGCAGTGCTAAGGTTTGGGGGCTGAACTATGGCTACACCTTC.

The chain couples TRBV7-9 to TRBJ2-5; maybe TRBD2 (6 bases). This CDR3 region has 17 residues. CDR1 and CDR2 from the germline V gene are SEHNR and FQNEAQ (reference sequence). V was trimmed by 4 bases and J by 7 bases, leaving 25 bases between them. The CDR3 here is CASSSRIGGDPDGTQYF. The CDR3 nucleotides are TGTGCCAGCAGCTCCAGGATAGGAGGGGATCCTGACGGGACCCAGTACTTC.

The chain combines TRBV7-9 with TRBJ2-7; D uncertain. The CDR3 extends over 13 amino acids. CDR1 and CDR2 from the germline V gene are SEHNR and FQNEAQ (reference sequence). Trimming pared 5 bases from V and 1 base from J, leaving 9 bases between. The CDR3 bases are TGTGCCAGCAGCACCACGAGGTCCTACGAGCAGTACTTC. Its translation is CASSTTRSYEQYF.

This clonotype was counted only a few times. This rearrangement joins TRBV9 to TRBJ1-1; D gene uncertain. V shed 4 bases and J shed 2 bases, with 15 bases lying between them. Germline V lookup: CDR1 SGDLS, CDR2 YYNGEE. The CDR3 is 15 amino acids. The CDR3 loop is CASSPSGLANTEAFF. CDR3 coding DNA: TGTGCCAGCAGCCCGAGTGGGTTGGCAAACACTGAAGCTTTCTTT. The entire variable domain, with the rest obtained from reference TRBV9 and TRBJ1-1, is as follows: DSGVTQTPKHLITATGQRVTLRCSPRSGDLSVYWYQQSLDQGLQFLIQYYNGEERAKGNILERFSAQQFPDLHSELNLSSLELGDSALYFCASSPSGLANTEAFFGQGTRLTVV.